The sample holds a few counts of the clone carrying this TCR beta chain. What it binds is not known. The record originates from a study of T cell repertoires in cytomegalovirus infection. Looking at the study overall: The public TCR beta signatures pointed to both CMV infection and matching HLA type.

Whole-study results and caveats: People with CMV and the relevant HLA were identified by cumulative public TCR beta family frequency. HLA-C-restricted CMV clonotypes gave the most frequent clonotype in two of eight donors.

MiXCR was run by TCRdb on the reads, yielding one entry per CDR3 protein. The table lists approximately 990,000 distinct CDR3 sequences, less than 35% of them singletons. The specimen was cultured CD8+ T cells from PBMCs, collected from culture after CMV antigen stimulation. This receptor was identified in a human donor in good health (CMV status not recorded). Some clones in this sample may be carry-over from other donors' samples.

The CDR3: CASSSWTGGDTEAFF. The CDR3 coding sequence is TGTGCCAGTAGTTCCTGGACAGGGGGGGACACTGAAGCTTTCTTT. V gene TRBV19 combines with J gene TRBJ1-1, with TRBD1 matching 10 bases. Per germline, CDR1 LNHDA and CDR2 SQIVND (reference sequence). The CDR3 is made up of 15 amino acids. J was trimmed by 3 bases and V by 5 bases; bases with no gene match: 6.